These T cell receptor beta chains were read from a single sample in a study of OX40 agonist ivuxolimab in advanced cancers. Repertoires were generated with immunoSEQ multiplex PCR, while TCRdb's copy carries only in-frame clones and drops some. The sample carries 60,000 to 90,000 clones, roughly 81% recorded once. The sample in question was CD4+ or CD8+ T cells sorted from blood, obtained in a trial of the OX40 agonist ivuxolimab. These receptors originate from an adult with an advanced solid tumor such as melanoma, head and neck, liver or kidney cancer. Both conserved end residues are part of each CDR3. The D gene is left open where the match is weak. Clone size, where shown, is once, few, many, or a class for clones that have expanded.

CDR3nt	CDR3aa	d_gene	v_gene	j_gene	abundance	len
TGTGCCAGCACCGAGAGGGCGGGGCACAATGAGCAGTTCTTC	CASTERAGHNEQFF	-	TRBV7-2	TRBJ2-1	-	14
TGCGCCAGCAGCCCCGTGACAGGGGACACCGGGGAGCTGTTTTTT	CASSPVTGDTGELFF	TRBD1	TRBV5-1	TRBJ2-2	-	15
TGTGCCAGTAGTATAGGAGCCGTAACTAATGAAAAACTGTTTTTT	CASSIGAVTNEKLFF	-	TRBV19	TRBJ1-4	medium-sized	15
TGCGCCAGCGAAGGACTGGACACAGATACGCAGTATTTT	CASEGLDTDTQYF	-	TRBV5-1	TRBJ2-3	-	13
TGTGCCAGCTCACCTCCCCGAGACACCGGGGAGCTGTTTTTT	CASSPPRDTGELFF	-	TRBV18	TRBJ2-2	-	14
TGTGCCAGCTCACCATTTACGGAGGATTCTGGAAACACCATATATTTT	CASSPFTEDSGNTIYF	-	TRBV18	TRBJ1-3	-	16
TGTGCTAGCAGCGCTAGCGGGGGGGCAGGTACGCAGTATTTT	CASSASGGAGTQYF	TRBD2	TRBV7-7	TRBJ2-3	once	14
TGTGCCAGTAGTATTTTGGGGGGGGAAGAGACCCAGTACTTC	CASSILGGEETQYF	TRBD2	TRBV19	TRBJ2-5	few	14
TGCAGCGTTGAATTTTGGAGCAACTATGGCTACACCTTC	CSVEFWSNYGYTF	-	TRBV29-1	TRBJ1-2	once	13
TGTGCCAGCAGCTTTTGGCAGGGCTACGAGCAGTACTTC	CASSFWQGYEQYF	-	TRBV11-1	TRBJ2-7	-	13
TGTGCCAGCAGCCCCATAGACAGGGCGAACACCGGGGAGCTGTTTTTT	CASSPIDRANTGELFF	TRBD1	TRBV5-4	TRBJ2-2	-	16
TGCGCCAGCAGCTTGAGCCTAGCAACAGATACGCAGTATTTT	CASSLSLATDTQYF	-	TRBV5-1	TRBJ2-3	-	14
TGTGCCAGCTCACCGGGACAGGTTGGGGGGACCCAGTACTTC	CASSPGQVGGTQYF	TRBD1	TRBV18	TRBJ2-5	-	14
TGCAGCGTTGAACCCGACCAGAACACTGAAGCTTTCTTT	CSVEPDQNTEAFF	-	TRBV29-1	TRBJ1-1	-	13
TGTGCCAGCCGGACTAGCGGCTACAATGAGCAGTTCTTC	CASRTSGYNEQFF	TRBD2	TRBV6-5	TRBJ2-1	-	13
TGTGCCAGCAGCTTATCCGTGAACACTGAAGCTTTCTTT	CASSLSVNTEAFF	-	TRBV7-3	TRBJ1-1	-	13
TGTGCCAGGGACAGGGAGGGTCTTTATAATTCACCCCTCCACTTT	CARDREGLYNSPLHF	TRBD1	TRBV19	TRBJ1-6	few	15
TGTGCCATCAGAGTGGAGGCCACCCTCTATGGCTACACCTTC	CAIRVEATLYGYTF	-	TRBV10-3	TRBJ1-2	few	14
TGTGCCAGCAGTGGCGGGGGTAGATTAGAGCCCCAGCATTTT	CASSGGGRLEPQHF	-	TRBV6-5	TRBJ1-5	-	14
TGTGCCACTTCCCCCACCCGGACGGCTAATGAAGCTTTCTTT	CATSPTRTANEAFF	-	TRBV11-1	TRBJ1-1	-	14
TGTGCCAGCAGATTCGCGGAGAACACTGAAGCTTTCTTT	CASRFAENTEAFF	-	TRBV6-5	TRBJ1-1	-	13
TGCGCCAGCAGCCTAGTTCTACTGGATTCTGGAAACACCATATATTTT	CASSLVLLDSGNTIYF	-	TRBV4-1	TRBJ1-3	few	16
TGTGCCAGCAGTATAGCGGGAGCCTCCTACAATGAGCAGTTCTTC	CASSIAGASYNEQFF	TRBD2	TRBV27	TRBJ2-1	-	15
TGCGCCAGCAGCTCTCCAGCGAACACTGAAGCTTTCTTT	CASSSPANTEAFF	-	TRBV5-1	TRBJ1-1	-	13
TGCACCAGCAGCCGAGTACTACTAGCGGGTAACTCTGGGGCCAACGTCCTGACTTTC	CTSSRVLLAGNSGANVLTF	-	TRBV1	TRBJ2-6	-	19
TGTGCCTGGAGTTTCGGGACTTACGAGCAGTACTTC	CAWSFGTYEQYF	-	TRBV30	TRBJ2-7	-	12
TGTGCCAGCAGTCAAAGCGAGACAGGGGGCCTGGTGACCCAGTACTTC	CASSQSETGGLVTQYF	TRBD1	TRBV7-2	TRBJ2-5	-	16
TGTGCCAGCAGCTTTGGTCGCTACACAGATACGCAGTATTTT	CASSFGRYTDTQYF	-	TRBV7-2	TRBJ2-3	-	14
TGCAGCGTATCGACAGCCTTCTCCTACAATGAGCAGTTCTTC	CSVSTAFSYNEQFF	-	TRBV29-1	TRBJ2-1	-	14
TGTGCCAGCAGTGTCCTTTGGGGGGGACAAGAGACCCAGTACTTC	CASSVLWGGQETQYF	TRBD2	TRBV6-1	TRBJ2-5	-	15
TGTGCCAGCAGCTCGGGGGGCTCCTACAATGAGCAGTTCTTC	CASSSGGSYNEQFF	TRBD2	TRBV7-9	TRBJ2-1	few	14
TGTGCCAGCAGCGCATTGGGATACTATCAAGAGACCCAGTACTTC	CASSALGYYQETQYF	-	TRBV7-2	TRBJ2-5	-	15
TGTGCCAGCAGAGGGAGGGCTAGACGCCTCCAAGAGACCCAGTACTTC	CASRGRARRLQETQYF	TRBD2	TRBV2	TRBJ2-5	-	16
TGTGCCAGCAGTTACGGGACTAGCGGCTACGAGCAGTACTTC	CASSYGTSGYEQYF	TRBD2	TRBV6-4	TRBJ2-7	-	14
TGCAGCGTTGATACGGATGAAGCTTTCTTT	CSVDTDEAFF	-	TRBV29-1	TRBJ1-1	-	10
TGTGCCAGCAGCCAAGATCGGTACGAGCAGTACTTC	CASSQDRYEQYF	-	TRBV5-4	TRBJ2-7	-	12
TGTGCCAGCAGTTACTCGAGACAGGACATGAACACTGAAGCTTTCTTT	CASSYSRQDMNTEAFF	-	TRBV6-5	TRBJ1-1	-	16
TGTGCCAGCAGCCAAGGAGGGTCCTCTGGAAACACCATATATTTT	CASSQGGSSGNTIYF	-	TRBV14	TRBJ1-3	-	15
TGTGCCAGCAGTGAAGCGCTAGACAGGCTTGGCTATGGCTACACCTTC	CASSEALDRLGYGYTF	-	TRBV6-1	TRBJ1-2	-	16
TGTGCCAGCAGGGGGGACGGGAGTTCGCGGGGCTACACCTTC	CASRGDGSSRGYTF	-	TRBV6-5	TRBJ1-2	-	14
TGTGCCAGCAGCCCCCGGTTACCCGCGGTTGGGGGAGAGGAGACCCAGTACTTC	CASSPRLPAVGGEETQYF	-	TRBV7-2	TRBJ2-5	-	18
TGCGCCAGCAGCTTGGCCTCGCACAACTATGGCTACACCTTC	CASSLASHNYGYTF	-	TRBV5-1	TRBJ1-2	-	14
TGTGCCAGCAGGCGGACAGGGTACGGAACTGAAGCTTTCTTT	CASRRTGYGTEAFF	TRBD1	TRBV7-2	TRBJ1-1	few	14
TGTGCCAGCAGCTTAGTTGCAGGGAGCTACGAGCAGTACTTC	CASSLVAGSYEQYF	-	TRBV7-2	TRBJ2-7	-	14
TGTGCCAGCAGCCAAGACGCTAGCGGGGGGGCATATGAGCAGTTCTTC	CASSQDASGGAYEQFF	TRBD2	TRBV4-2	TRBJ2-1	-	16
TGCGCCAGCAGTGAGTATCCGGCGAACACTGAAGCTTTCTTT	CASSEYPANTEAFF	-	TRBV10-1	TRBJ1-1	-	14
TGTGCCAGCAGCGACAGGTCCTACGAGCAGTACTTC	CASSDRSYEQYF	-	TRBV7-9	TRBJ2-7	-	12
TGTGCCAGCATTAAGACAACAGGCTATGGCTACACCTTC	CASIKTTGYGYTF	-	TRBV6-1	TRBJ1-2	-	13
TGTGCCAGCAGCCCCCGGACAGGAGCCTCCTACAATGAGCAGTTCTTC	CASSPRTGASYNEQFF	TRBD1	TRBV7-8	TRBJ2-1	few	16
TGCGCCAGCAGCCTGGGGACGGCTAACTATGGCTACACCTTC	CASSLGTANYGYTF	-	TRBV5-1	TRBJ1-2	-	14
TGTGCCAGCAGGGACAGGGGGCTACAGACCAAAAACATTCAGTACTTC	CASRDRGLQTKNIQYF	TRBD1	TRBV27	TRBJ2-4	-	16
TGCAGTGCTAGAGTCCGGGGTGAAGCTTTCTTT	CSARVRGEAFF	-	TRBV20-1	TRBJ1-1	few	11
TGCAGCGTTGAATTAGGATACACAGGGGGGTATGGCTACACCTTC	CSVELGYTGGYGYTF	TRBD1	TRBV29-1	TRBJ1-2	-	15
TGTGCCAGCAGCTTAAACTTGAACCCATCCGGGGAGCTGTTTTTT	CASSLNLNPSGELFF	-	TRBV11-2	TRBJ2-2	-	15